This T cell receptor (beta chain) was identified during a study of neurological immune-mediated disorders. TCRdb analysed the 5' RACE reads with MiXCR anew, one entry per CDR3 protein. The table has approximately 50,000 distinct CDR3 sequences, under 13% seen once. This clonotype was observed at least ten times. Trimming removed 5 bases from V and 6 bases from J, with 14 bases in between. The CDR3 consists of 14 residues. Germline V gene sequence: CDR1 SGHTA, CDR2 FQGNSA. V usage is TRBV7-2 and J usage is TRBJ2-1; a possible D gene is TRBD2 (5 bases). The sequencing input was PBMCs. The sequence was collected from a man aged 65 to 85 with HTLV-1-associated myelopathy (HAM/TSP). The CDR3: CASSPRVGRNEQFF. CDR3 nucleotides: TGTGCCAGCAGCCCGAGGGTAGGGCGCAATGAGCAGTTCTTC.